Each of the 5 T cell receptor beta chains below was sequenced from the same sample in a study of CD8+CD57+ T cells in acquired aplastic anemia (dated by TCRdb to the late 2010s). The sequencer listed for this sample is Illumina HiSeq 2000. Genomic DNA served as template for TCR beta VDJ combination and CDR3 sequence profiling. In TCRdb, the public reads were trimmed at Q25 with fastp and aligned with MiXCR, with productive beta chains retained. Rows merge per CDR3 protein into single entries with the most common DNA and genes. In all, the sample holds approximately 470,000 distinct CDR3 sequences, and about a third of those were seen once. The ten largest clonotypes hold 0.82% of the sample. Flow cytometry had shown CD8+CD57+ cell expansion in the patients selected for sequencing. The material sequenced was sorted CD4+, CD8+, or CD8+CD57+ T cells (not recorded which) from PBMCs. Receptor source: a human donor with aplastic anemia.

This clonotype was recorded at least ten times. V and J are TRBV25-1 and TRBJ2-2, with 8 bases lining up with TRBD2. Germline-derived CDR1 and CDR2 are MGHDK and SYGVNS. There are 15 residues in the CDR3. The trim removed 6 bases at V and 3 bases at J, leaving 6 bases unmatched. The CDR3: CASSDGTRYTGELFF. The CDR3 DNA follows: TGTGCCAGCAGCGACGGGACTAGATACACCGGGGAGCTGTTTTTT.

The chain joins TRBV18 to TRBJ1-6, with 8 positions matching TRBD1. The germline CDR1 and CDR2 sequences are KGHSH and LQKENI. Trimming took 3 bases from V and 10 from J; bases not matched to a gene: 2. This CDR3 region has 13 residues. The CDR3 sequence is CASSPTGESPLHF. The CDR3, as DNA: TGTGCCAGCTCACCGACAGGGGAGTCACCCCTCCACTTT. The full variable domain, with the rest looked up from reference TRBV18 and TRBJ1-6, is NAGVMQNPRHLVRRRGQEARLRCSPMKGHSHVYWYRQLPEEGLKFMVYLQKENIIDESGMPKERFSAEFPKEGPSILRIQQVVRGDSAAYFCASSPTGESPLHFGNGTRLTVT.

There are many counts of this clonotype. The chain combines TRBV29-1 with TRBJ2-1; TRBD1 is a possible D gene (5 bases). The CDR3 spans 13 residues. Germline V lookup: CDR1 SQVTM, CDR2 ANQGSEA. Trimming left V 3 bases short and J 8 bases short, with 14 bases between. The CDR3, as DNA: TGCAGCGTTGATGGTTTTTCAGGGCATGAGCAGTTCTTC. Amino acids: CSVDGFSGHEQFF.

The chain couples TRBV7-8 to TRBJ2-1; D unresolved. The CDR3 totals 12 residues. The V and J ends lost 4 bases and 7 bases respectively, with 8 bases between them. The V gene's germline CDR1 is SGHVS and CDR2 FQNEAQ. In DNA form, the CDR3 reads TGTGCCAGCAGCTCGTCCTGGAATGAGCAGTTCTTC. It specifies CASSSSWNEQFF. Complete variable domain (other parts from reference TRBV7-8 and TRBJ2-1): GAGVSQSPRYKVAKRGQDVALRCDPISGHVSLFWYQQALGQGPEFLTYFQNEAQLDKSGLPSDRFFAERPEGSVSTLKIQRTQQEDSAVYLCASSSSWNEQFFGPGTRLTVL.

The chain joins TRBV5-4 to TRBJ2-3; D is undetermined. Germline CDR1 is SGHNT and CDR2 is YYREEE (reference sequence). The CDR3 extends over 15 amino acids. With 0 bases removed from V and 0 bases from J, the gap between germline ends came to 8 bases. This CDR3 is CASSLASASTDTQYF. The CDR3 DNA follows: TGTGCCAGCAGCTTGGCTTCAGCTAGCACAGATACGCAGTATTTT.